This TCR beta chain was documented in a study of blood T cell repertoires in COVID-19. Study details: Italy, Spain and the United States were the sources of the convalescent and acute COVID-19 samples.

The length of the CDR3 is 14 residues. Germline CDR1 reads MNHEY; CDR2 reads SVGEGT. V was shortened by 3 bases and J by 2 bases, with 8 bases between the two germline ends. As originally analysed: Cell counts per sample came from amplifying reference gene primers. Method: immunoSEQ multiplex PCR; TCRdb's copy keeps in-frame clones and lacks some. V and J calls plus clone size are reproduced from that table; the DNA served to infer D and trimming. Here the sample spans under 35,000 clones, roughly nine tenths being singletons. Specimen: peripheral blood. The chain links TRBV6-2 or TRBV6-3 to TRBJ1-5; D uncertain. This sequence originates from a human donor in a cohort sampled during active COVID-19. The CDR3 sequence is CASSYVTGNQPQHF. The DNA for the CDR3 is TGTGCCAGCAGTTATGTAACAGGCAATCAGCCCCAGCATTTT.